A single T cell receptor beta chain is shown here with its context. What this receptor recognizes is not known. One base away there is no much larger clone; base qualities are not given. Receptor libraries were prepared by the immunoSEQ multiplex PCR assay. For the multiplex PCR, a mixture combining 60 forward primers for TCR Vbeta segments and 13 reverse primers for TCR Jbeta segments was used. The CDR3 region of rearranged TCR beta genes was amplified from genomic DNA with a multiplex PCR assay. On the Illumina HiSeq System, the amplified TCR beta libraries were sequenced as 87-base-pair reads. As for the original processing: A later analysis tallied tens of millions of unique TCR beta chains across the 700 or so repertoires, and 10 million to 11 million of those chains were shared by two or more donors. A nearest-neighbor algorithm error-corrected the raw reads and collapsed the reads into unique sequences, merging closely related sequences to remove PCR and sequencing errors. CDR3 sequences were aligned to IMGT reference sequences to assign V, D and J gene segments. For a sequence to be retained, at least a six-nucleotide match to both a V gene segment and a J gene segment was required. Rearrangements were called productive when the CDR3 lacked stop codons and stayed in frame with V and J; all others were non-productive. Following IMGT convention, CDR3 was defined as the stretch from the second conserved V-encoded cysteine up to the conserved J-encoded phenylalanine. The earlier analysis of about 640 of the donors excluded any sequence lacking an unambiguous match to a single V gene segment. An earlier analysis of almost 600 of the donors classified V segments as functional when productive rearrangements were above 56.7% and as segregating when the standard deviation between donors was above 5%. A statistical classification framework was built for diagnosing cytomegalovirus status from the catalog of TCR beta chain sequences. A later analysis assigned V and J genes by comparing TCR nucleotide sequences with IMGT/GENE-DB human TR gene sequences. A later analysis assigned CDR3 sequences and most-parsimonious VDJ recombination scenarios with the TCRdist pipeline. In a later analysis, each TCR beta chain was defined by its CDR3 amino acid sequence together with its V-gene family, and reads without a unique V-gene family were excluded. As a way to deal with suspected cross-contamination and a sequencing artifact, a later analysis dropped roughly 600 nucleotide sequences that were highly shared and had low generation probability. In a later analysis, a clonal expansion index was calculated for each public chain from normalized within-repertoire ranks of inferred template counts. In a later analysis, generation probabilities were computed using a VDJ recombination model fitted to out-of-frame rearrangements, and the results were checked against IGoR. A later analysis scored TCR-TCR, TCR-HLA and TCR-CMV co-occurrence with hypergeometric tests, applying a repertoire-size bias correction to TCR pairs. A later analysis estimated false discovery rates by permuting HLA or CMV assignments 20 times. In a later analysis, co-occurring TCRs were grouped using DBSCAN, with TCRdist sequence similarity added in when clustering inside HLA-allele-positive subsets. For co-occurrence clustering, repertoires with fewer than 30,000 or more than 120,000 public chains were excluded, along with a handful of repertoires with anomalous nucleotide sharing. TCRdb mirrors the immuneACCESS table, restricted to in-frame sequences. Some clones are absent from its copies; in checked studies, under half trace to an unresolved V gene, and the reason for the others is unknown. V and J calls and clone size are those listed in that table; D and trimming were worked out from the DNA. The sample table records some 140,000 clones; approximately 74% of these occur just once. The ten largest clones represent around 1.9% of the sample.

The cohort comprised 710 or so healthy bone marrow donors. At the time of sampling, all cohort members were nominally healthy, though unrecorded immune exposures were likely present. The donor tested CMV seronegative and was one of the 352 seronegative cohort members. A peripheral blood sample was collected from each donor, and TCR beta sequencing was performed on peripheral blood mononuclear cells. The Qiagen DNeasy Blood Extraction Kit was used to extract genomic DNA from the blood cell samples. This record belongs to a study of cytomegalovirus exposure and HLA in healthy donors (dated by TCRdb to 2017 to 2019). The study in broad terms: An earlier analysis of approximately 640 of the donors reported approximately 300 Gb of sequence data and 117 million unique TCR beta sequences from some 180 million T cells. Around 320 gigabases of sequencing data and tens of millions of unique TCR sequences were included in an early release covering around 600 HLA-typed donors. Of the approximately 400 genotyped donors, approximately 83% fell in the genetic ancestry cluster associated with self-reported Caucasian donors. The study aimed to test whether cataloging public T cell receptors could reveal signatures of past pathogen exposure. Using immunosequencing, the study profiled T cell repertoires from approximately 700 subjects and related those repertoires to cytomegalovirus serostatus. Besides the first cohort of around 670 subjects, a separate validation cohort made up of about 120 different subjects was used. To predict cytomegalovirus infection status, the study brought together high-throughput TCR immunosequencing, statistical association of individual TCRs with disease status, and machine learning. To study patterns of TCR occurrence, a later analysis re-analyzed previously published TCR beta repertoires from around 670 donors and added high-resolution HLA genotyping. The later analysis used no new phenotypic data to find candidate immune exposures, relying instead on TCR beta sequences and their occurrence across donors. An earlier analysis of 587 of the donors applied high-throughput TCR beta sequencing to assess whether each TCR beta V gene segment acted as functional or pseudogenic. Donor age, sex, ethnicity and CMV serostatus were compiled together with the repertoire data. Genome-wide SNP genotypes for about 65% of the roughly 670 donors were used in a later genetic analysis, which treated that subset as a discovery cohort. All discovery cohort repertoires had been generated on a single sequencing platform. Class I and class II HLA loci were covered by the typing at four-digit resolution. The number of donors typed differed by locus, with roughly 629-640 for A, B, C, DRB1 and DQB1, about 500 for DQA1, nearly 610 for DPA1, and approximately 470 for DPB1. Several DR-DQ haplotypes were treated as single units for association and clustering because of strong linkage in the cohort. Among about 400 genotyped donors of the cohort, an average of approximately 240,000 unique TCR beta nucleotide sequences was sequenced per donor, of which about 18% were non-productive. What the work shows at the level of the full study, not this receptor alone: When HLA alleles, especially DR and DQ, strongly co-occurred, attributing TCR associations to individual alleles was difficult. This cohort had only TCR beta chains sequenced, and the lack of alpha or paired-chain data limited which features could be detected. Because the 87-base-pair reads could not distinguish some IMGT-functional V segments, including TRBV6-2 and TRBV6-3, those segments were excluded. A later analysis found that TCR association rates varied across HLA loci, with DRB1 alleles showing the most associated TCRs and HLA-C alleles the fewest. Compared with the roughly 720-donor mean, donors in an Asian-associated ancestry cluster had fewer N-insertions in productive TCRs, according to a later genetic analysis. Correlated functional status among segregating V segments might reflect linkage disequilibrium, but an unknown experimental factor could not be ruled out. Because HLA typing was unavailable for some donors at each locus, only the typed subset was used in association tests. Most TCR sequences were seen in very few donors, while some public TCRs were found in many individuals. The sequencing pipeline was judged likely to have produced a cluster of highly shared sequence variants as a technical artifact. A later genetic analysis associated a missense DCLRE1C variant with V-gene and J-gene trimming of TCR beta chains, and an independent cohort replicated the association. Compared with equally common non-associated chains, HLA-associated TCR beta chains in a later analysis were more clonally expanded and had lower generation probabilities. According to a later analysis, parvovirus B19, influenza, CMV and Epstein-Barr virus appeared linked to several top co-occurrence clusters. A further reported finding was that TCR beta sequences accurately predicted the HLA-A and HLA-B alleles for most subjects in the first cohort. Because counts were too low, approximately 18 rarely observed V segments, including chromosome 9 orphons, were excluded from the earlier analysis of 587 of the donors. In a later analysis, around 15,000 TCR beta sequences were associated with specific HLA alleles at a false discovery rate of 0.05. The authors suggested that the approach could potentially be generalized to other disease states and immunological phenotypes. A few of the identified cytomegalovirus-associated TCR beta chains were confirmed in vitro to be specific for cytomegalovirus antigens. The study gave a list of under 200 TCR beta chains associated with cytomegalovirus. The presence/absence analyses assumed that sequencing depth was roughly uniform across donors, and that assumption may not be true. A later analysis found that most CMV-associated TCR beta chains appeared HLA-restricted, with HLA associations seemingly driven largely by CMV exposure. Broadly in line with IMGT annotations, most TCR beta V segments showed up in productive rearrangements about 90% or about 30% of the time in an earlier analysis of 587 of the donors. CMV serostatus was the only immune exposure information available for the cohort. The classifier was reported to diagnose cytomegalovirus status with high specificity and sensitivity in both the original cohort and the validation cohort.

Taken from cysteine to phenylalanine, the CDR3 has 12 residues. Only the CDR3 portion is preserved as DNA: 36 bases, with reading frame beginning at the first base. Trimming takes 7 bases from V and 7 bases from J, and the germline ends sit 11 bases apart. For CDR1 and CDR2, the germline V gene lists MDHEN and SYDVKM. Sample: PBMCs. The receptor was derived from a man aged 25-45 years in good health and CMV-seronegative. The chain joins TRBV28 to TRBJ2-1; TRBD2 is a weak D gene call, 5 bases matching. The CDR3: CASISSYNEQFF. In nucleotides, the sequence is TGTGCCAGCATATCTAGCTATAATGAGCAGTTCTTC.